These 13 T cell receptor beta chains originate from one sample sequenced in a study of beta chain features in type 1 diabetes. These receptors are not linked to any known antigen. Overall study results and limits: When Type 1 diabetes patients were examined, their TCRB CDR3s proved moderately but significantly shorter in all four CD4+ subsets.

As every portion of the isolated RNA was reverse transcribed, the sequencing read expressed TCRB transcripts. Assay: immunoSEQ multiplex PCR; the TCRdb copy retains only in-frame clones and omits some. The table has about 660,000 clones, over 13% seen once. The sample was naive CD4+ T cells from blood. These receptors were obtained from a man aged 18 to 30 with type 1 diabetes.

In this sample, this clone turned up a few times. This rearrangement joins TRBV18 to TRBJ2-1; tentatively, D is TRBD2 (5 bases). The CDR3 is made up of 16 amino acids. Deletions cut 0 bases from V and 0 bases from J, with 9 bases between. Germline CDR1 and CDR2: KGHSH and LQKENI. The CDR3 loop is CASSPPTGSSYNEQFF. In DNA, the CDR3 is TGTGCCAGCTCACCACCGACGGGAAGCTCCTACAATGAGCAGTTCTTC.

This clone was counted between two and nine times. V is TRBV30 and J is TRBJ2-7; D is ambiguous. V shed 3 bases and J shed 4 bases, with 22 bases lying between them. The CDR3 runs to 16 residues. Germline CDR1 is GTSNPN and CDR2 is SVGIG (reference sequence). CDR3 loop: CAWSTPPGAGRYEQYF. In DNA form, the CDR3 reads TGTGCCTGGAGCACCCCACCCGGCGCAGGTCGGTACGAGCAGTACTTC. Filled out from reference TRBV30 and TRBJ2-7, the complete variable domain reads SQTIHQWPATLVQPVGSPLSLECTVEGTSNPNLYWYRQAAGRGLQLLFYSVGIGQISSEVPQNLSASRPQDRQFILSSKKLLLSDSGFYLCAWSTPPGAGRYEQYFGPGTRLTVT.

This clone was detected a few times. V gene TRBV30 combines with J gene TRBJ2-4; 16 nucleotides line up with TRBD2. Germline CDR1 reads GTSNPN; CDR2 reads SVGIG (reference sequence). The CDR3 is 17 residues long. J lost 1 base, V lost 3 bases, and 3 bases had no gene match. The CDR3 protein is CAWRGLAGGAAKNIQYF. The CDR3 nucleotides read TGTGCCTGGAGGGGACTAGCGGGAGGGGCGGCCAAAAACATTCAGTACTTC.

This chain connects TRBV25-1 to TRBJ1-2; a possible D gene is TRBD1 (5 bases). In germline, CDR1 is MGHDK, CDR2 SYGVNS. Between the trimmed V and J ends, which lost 1 base and 8 bases, there was a span of 14 bases. The CDR3 has 14 amino acids. The CDR3 region has the DNA TGTGCCAGCAGTGAATGGGCAGACAGACGGGGCTACACCTTC. This encodes CASSEWADRRGYTF.

J is TRBJ2-3 and V is TRBV6-1; possible D gene TRBD1, 5 bases. The CDR3 loop spans 16 amino acids. Germline CDR1 MNHNS, CDR2 SASEGT. The ends were cut back, 0 bases at V and 0 bases at J, with 10 bases in the middle. This CDR3 is CASSEALDSSTDTQYF. The CDR3 DNA reads as TGTGCCAGCAGTGAAGCGCTTGACAGTAGCACAGATACGCAGTATTTT.

This clone was detected only a few times. The chain has TRBV5-6 and TRBJ2-4; D is possibly TRBD1 (5 bases). Per the germline V gene, CDR1 is SGHDT and CDR2 is YYEEEE. V was trimmed by 1 base and J by 0 bases, leaving 8 bases between them. This CDR3 spans 15 amino acids. CDR3 amino acids: CASSLQGVAKNIQYF. CDR3 nucleotide sequence: TGTGCCAGCAGCTTGCAAGGGGTAGCCAAAAACATTCAGTACTTC. Complete variable domain (other parts from reference TRBV5-6 and TRBJ2-4): DAGVTQSPTHLIKTRGQQVTLRCSPKSGHDTVSWYQQALGQGPQFIFQYYEEEERQRGNFPDRFSGHQFPNYSSELNVNALLLGDSALYLCASSLQGVAKNIQYFGAGTRLSVL.

This clone came up a few times. Other DNA sequences in the same sample also yield this CDR3. The V and J genes are TRBV5-1 and TRBJ2-3, with D perhaps TRBD2 (5 bases). This CDR3 contains 15 residues. Germline loops: CDR1 SGHRS, CDR2 YFSETQ. The V end lost 0 bases, the J end lost 3 bases, and 11 bases lay between the germline ends. The CDR3 here is CASSLASRRTDTQYF. CDR3 coding DNA: TGCGCCAGCAGCTTGGCGTCGCGGAGGACAGATACGCAGTATTTT.

The chain couples TRBV25-1 to TRBJ2-7; TRBD1 agrees at 7 bases. This CDR3 region has 16 residues. Germline V gene sequence: CDR1 MGHDK, CDR2 SYGVNS. J gave up 2 bases and V 5 bases, and 12 bases lay outside the gene matches. The CDR3 DNA follows: TGTGCCAGCAGTAACCGAGCCGGGACAGCAGCCTACGAGCAGTACTTC. Protein: CASSNRAGTAAYEQYF.

The chain links TRBV29-1 to TRBJ2-1; D is possibly TRBD1 (6 bases). The CDR3 runs 13 residues. CDR1 and CDR2 from the germline V gene are SQVTM and ANQGSEA. V lost 7 bases and J lost 5, with 15 bases in between. The CDR3 loop reads CSGTQGSDNEQFF. The CDR3, as DNA: TGCAGCGGAACACAGGGATCCGACAATGAGCAGTTCTTC.

This clone was recorded a few times. The CDR3 loop reads CSVEDPRGATEAFF. CDR3 coding DNA: TGCAGCGTTGAAGACCCCCGTGGGGCCACTGAAGCTTTCTTT. This chain connects TRBV29-1 to TRBJ1-1, with a possible D match to TRBD1 (5 bases). The CDR3 loop spans 14 amino acids. Trimming stripped 0 bases from V and 4 bases from J, with 12 bases between. Germline V gives CDR1 SQVTM, CDR2 ANQGSEA. Drawing the rest from reference TRBV29-1 and TRBJ1-1, the complete variable domain is SAVISQKPSRDICQRGTSLTIQCQVDSQVTMMFWYRQQPGQSLTLIATANQGSEATYESGFVIDKFPISRPNLTFSTLTVSNMSPEDSSIYLCSVEDPRGATEAFFGQGTRLTVV.

There are a few counts of this clone. This chain links TRBV28 with TRBJ2-7; 8 bases are shared with TRBD1. Germline assignment: CDR1 MDHEN and CDR2 SYDVKM. The V and J ends lost 6 bases and 2 bases, in that order; junction bases with no gene match: 12. The CDR3 loop spans 16 amino acids. The CDR3 nucleotides are TGTGCCAGCAGCAGGAACGGACAGGGTACAGCCTACGAGCAGTACTTC. Translation gives CASSRNGQGTAYEQYF.

The chain joins TRBV6-6 to TRBJ1-2, with D possibly matching TRBD1 (6 bases). The ends were cut back, 0 bases at V and 1 base at J, with 9 bases in the middle. Germline CDR1 MNHNY, CDR2 SVGAGI (reference sequence). There are 15 residues in the CDR3. The DNA of the CDR3 is TGTGCCAGCAGTTACTCGACAGGCGTTAACTATGGCTACACCTTC. Protein sequence: CASSYSTGVNYGYTF.

This clone was counted between two and nine times. The chain combines TRBV4-3 with TRBJ1-2; TRBD1 matches 9 bases. CDR1 LGHNA and CDR2 YSLEER come from the germline V gene. There are 14 residues in the CDR3. J lost 8 bases, V lost 6 bases, and 10 bases had no gene match. This CDR3 is CASRGTGTGLGYTF. The DNA for the CDR3 is TGCGCCAGCAGGGGAACCGGGACAGGGCTCGGCTACACCTTC.